The present TCR beta chain was sequenced within a study of T-cell reconstitution after alpha-beta-depleted transplantation in children. The CDR3 is 14 residues long. V gave up 0 bases and J gave up 5 bases, with 13 bases separating them. Germline V CDR1 and CDR2: DFQATT, SNEGSKA (reference sequence). This clonotype was seen repeatedly, ten times or more. Preparing the TCRbeta library involved the use of unique molecular identifiers. From the PCR reads, TCRdb called clonotypes with MiXCR, one entry per CDR3 protein. The data hold 200,000 to 250,000 distinct CDR3 sequences, with approximately 9% observed a single time.

The chain recombines TRBV20-1 with TRBJ1-2, with D possibly TRBD1 on 6 matching bases. The receptor was isolated from a human donor who donated a stem cell graft to a child with acute lymphoblastic leukemia. Specimen: PBMCs from the stem cell graft donor, collected from the stem cell graft. CDR3 residues: CSARDASGAYGYTF. The CDR3 nucleotides are TGCAGTGCTAGAGACGCCTCGGGGGCGTATGGCTACACCTTC.